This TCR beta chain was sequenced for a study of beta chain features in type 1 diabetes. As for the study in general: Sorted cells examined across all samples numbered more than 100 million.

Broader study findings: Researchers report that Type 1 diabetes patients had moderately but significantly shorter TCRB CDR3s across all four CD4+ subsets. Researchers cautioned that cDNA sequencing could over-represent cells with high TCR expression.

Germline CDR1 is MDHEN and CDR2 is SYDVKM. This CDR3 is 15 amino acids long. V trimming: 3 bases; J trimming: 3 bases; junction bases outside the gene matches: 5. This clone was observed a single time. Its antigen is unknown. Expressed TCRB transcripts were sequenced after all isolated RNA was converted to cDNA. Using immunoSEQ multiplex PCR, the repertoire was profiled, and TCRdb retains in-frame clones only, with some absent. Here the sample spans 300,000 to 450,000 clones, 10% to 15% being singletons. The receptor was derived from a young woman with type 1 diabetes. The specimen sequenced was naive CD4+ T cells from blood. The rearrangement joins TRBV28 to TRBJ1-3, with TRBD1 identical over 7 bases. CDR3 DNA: TGTGCCAGCAGTTTGGTCAGGGGGGTTGGAAACACCATATATTTT. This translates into CASSLVRGVGNTIYF.